The 16 T cell receptor beta chains below come from one sample, sequenced in a study of long-term antiretroviral therapy in people with HIV. Version v3.0 of the immunoSEQ assay was performed at survey level. Sequenced by immunoSEQ multiplex PCR; TCRdb stores in-frame clones only, minus some. The sample contains 26,000 or so clones, 82% of which appear only once. The sequencing used unsorted PBMCs, collected 0.8 years before starting antiretroviral therapy. The receptors stem from a man between 18 and 29 years old with HIV.

This CDR3 is CASSPFRQGRYEQYF. The DNA for the CDR3 is TGTGCCAGCAGCCCTTTCCGCCAGGGTCGGTACGAGCAGTACTTC. This sequence joins TRBV11-2 and TRBJ2-7, with TRBD1 as a possible D gene (5 bases). The CDR3 length is 15 residues. V was pared by 5 bases and J by 4 bases, with 18 bases between. Germline CDR1 SGHAT, CDR2 FQNNGV. Combining the CDR3 with reference TRBV11-2 and TRBJ2-7 gives the whole variable domain EAGVAQSPRYKIIEKRQSVAFWCNPISGHATLYWYQQILGQGPKLLIQFQNNGVVDDSQLPKDRFSAERLKGVDSTLKIQPAKLEDSAVYLCASSPFRQGRYEQYFGPGTRLTVT.

V is TRBV6-5 and J is TRBJ1-6; 8 bases are a match to TRBD1. J was trimmed by 7 bases and V by 2 bases; bases with no gene match: 4. This CDR3 is built from 15 residues. Germline CDR1 MNHEY, CDR2 SVGAGI. CDR3 in amino acids: CASSYTTGDNSPLHF. The CDR3, as DNA: TGTGCCAGCAGTTACACGACAGGGGACAATTCACCCCTCCACTTT.

V usage is TRBV6-5 and J usage is TRBJ1-2; D unresolved. V lost 0 bases, J lost 2 bases, and 7 bases lay in between. The CDR3 runs to 14 residues. Per germline, CDR1 MNHEY and CDR2 SVGAGI. CDR3 in DNA: TGTGCCAGCAGTTACTCGTCCGGAAACTATGGCTACACCTTC. Protein product: CASSYSSGNYGYTF.

V usage is TRBV7-2 and J usage is TRBJ2-3; D could derive from TRBD1 or TRBD2 (5 bases each). This CDR3 has 18 residues. The V end was cut by 5 bases, the J end by 0 bases, with 21 bases between. Germline values: CDR1 SGHTA, CDR2 FQGNSA. The CDR3 protein is CASSQFTGTDTSTDTQYF. The CDR3 bases are TGTGCCAGCAGCCAATTCACTGGGACGGATACCAGCACAGATACGCAGTATTTT.

The chain couples TRBV5-1 to TRBJ2-1; maybe TRBD1 (6 bases). CDR1 is SGHRS and CDR2 is YFSETQ in the germline V gene. The V gene lost 0 bases and the J gene lost 5 bases, with 12 bases spanning the gap. The CDR3 contains 15 residues. CDR3 sequence reads: CASSLVGGLDNEQFF. CDR3 in DNA: TGCGCCAGCAGCTTGGTAGGGGGTTTGGACAATGAGCAGTTCTTC. The variable domain in full, with the rest retrieved from reference TRBV5-1 and TRBJ2-1, is KAGVTQTPRYLIKTRGQQVTLSCSPISGHRSVSWYQQTPGQGLQFLFEYFSETQRNKGNFPGRFSGRQFSNSRSEMNVSTLELGDSALYLCASSLVGGLDNEQFFGPGTRLTVL.

The V call is TRBV5-1, the J call TRBJ1-2, with 7 bases matching TRBD1. V dropped 1 base and J dropped 2; count of bases not matched to a gene: 2. CDR1 is SGHRS and CDR2 is YFSETQ in the germline V gene. CDR3 length equals 14 residues. CDR3 coding DNA: TGCGCCAGCAGCTTGCCACAGGGGAACTATGGCTACACCTTC. Residues: CASSLPQGNYGYTF.

The chain carries TRBV10-2 and TRBJ2-7, with a possible D match to TRBD2 (6 bases). CDR1 WSHSY and CDR2 SAAADI come from the germline V gene. V dropped 4 bases and J dropped 2 bases, with 9 bases sitting between them. The CDR3 runs 13 residues. The DNA for the CDR3 is TGCGCCAGCAGTGCGGGGGATGCCTACGAGCAGTACTTC. This codes for CASSAGDAYEQYF.

The V gene is TRBV7-8, the J gene TRBJ2-2; 9 nucleotides match TRBD2. After removal of 5 bases from V and 3 bases from J, the junction contained 13 bases not matched to a gene. Germline V CDR1 and CDR2: SGHVS, FQNEAQ. The length of the CDR3 is 18 residues. The CDR3 loop is CASSGGLAGGRDTGELFF. The CDR3 nucleotides are TGTGCCAGCAGCGGCGGCCTTGCGGGGGGGCGAGACACCGGGGAGCTGTTTTTT.

This chain joins TRBV7-2 and TRBJ2-3, with TRBD2 identical over 7 bases. J was trimmed by 1 base and V by 8 bases; bases with no gene match: 6. CDR1 is SGHTA, CDR2 FQGNSA, per germline. The CDR3 runs 14 residues. The CDR3 DNA sequence: TGTGCCAGCGAAGGGGCGGGAGGCACAGATACGCAGTATTTT. The encoded protein is CASEGAGGTDTQYF.

This chain joins TRBV5-1 and TRBJ1-4, with 8 positions matching TRBD1. CDR1 and CDR2 from the germline V gene are SGHRS and YFSETQ. V trimming: 4 bases; J trimming: 8 bases; junction bases outside the gene matches: 10. CDR3 length: 15 residues. In DNA, the CDR3 is TGCGCCAGCAGCCCCATGGGGACAGGTGAAGAAAAACTGTTTTTT. It codes for CASSPMGTGEEKLFF.

This clone was detected a few times. CDR3 sequence reads: CASSFLTSGENTGELFF. CDR3 DNA: TGTGCCAGCAGCTTTTTAACTAGCGGGGAGAACACCGGGGAGCTGTTTTTT. V gene TRBV7-8 combines with J gene TRBJ2-2; 10 nucleotides match TRBD2. Trimming at V came to 3 bases and at J to 1 base, leaving 5 bases not matched to a gene. The germline CDR1 and CDR2 sequences are SGHVS and FQNEAQ. CDR3 length: 17 residues.

The chain carries TRBV7-9 and TRBJ2-1; perhaps TRBD2 as D (6 bases). This CDR3 has 15 residues. CDR1 SEHNR and CDR2 FQNEAQ come from the germline V gene (reference sequence). V dropped 6 bases and J dropped 0 bases, with 12 bases sitting between them. CDR3: CASRIAASSYNEQFF. The CDR3 DNA sequence: TGTGCCAGCAGGATAGCGGCCAGCTCCTACAATGAGCAGTTCTTC.

V is TRBV4-3 and J is TRBJ1-1; TRBD1 is a possible D gene (6 bases). CDR3 length: 15 amino acids. Germline CDR1 LGHNA, CDR2 YSLEER. Trimming left V 3 bases short and J 3 bases short, with 14 bases between. The CDR3 DNA reads as TGCGCCAGCAGCCACACCGACAGGCCCTACACTGAAGCTTTCTTT. Protein sequence: CASSHTDRPYTEAFF.

V and J are TRBV29-1 and TRBJ1-1; no reliable D call. V was trimmed by 2 bases and J by 6 bases, leaving 13 bases between them. This CDR3 is 13 amino acids long. In germline, CDR1 is SQVTM, CDR2 ANQGSEA. CDR3 protein: CSVERRQTPEAFF. Here the CDR3 DNA reads TGCAGCGTTGAAAGACGTCAAACACCTGAAGCTTTCTTT. The entire variable domain, with the rest obtained from reference TRBV29-1 and TRBJ1-1, is as follows: SAVISQKPSRDICQRGTSLTIQCQVDSQVTMMFWYRQQPGQSLTLIATANQGSEATYESGFVIDKFPISRPNLTFSTLTVSNMSPEDSSIYLCSVERRQTPEAFFGQGTRLTVV.

The gene calls are TRBV11-2 and TRBJ2-7; D is ambiguous. The CDR3 extends over 12 amino acids. Germline V CDR1 and CDR2: SGHAT, FQNNGV. V lost 5 bases to trimming and J lost 0 bases, with 5 bases between them. This chain's CDR3 is CASSPTSYEQYF. CDR3 bases: TGTGCCAGCAGCCCGACCTCCTACGAGCAGTACTTC. Full variable domain (rest looked up from reference TRBV11-2 and TRBJ2-7): EAGVAQSPRYKIIEKRQSVAFWCNPISGHATLYWYQQILGQGPKLLIQFQNNGVVDDSQLPKDRFSAERLKGVDSTLKIQPAKLEDSAVYLCASSPTSYEQYFGPGTRLTVT.

V is TRBV25-1 and J is TRBJ2-5; tentative D call: TRBD2 (6 bases). Germline V lookup: CDR1 MGHDK, CDR2 SYGVNS. The V and J ends lost 1 base and 5 bases respectively, with 14 bases between them. The CDR3 totals 15 residues. The CDR3 sequence: CASSEFGGERETQYF. CDR3 bases: TGTGCCAGCAGTGAATTCGGAGGGGAGAGGGAGACCCAGTACTTC. The full variable domain, rest sourced from reference TRBV25-1 and TRBJ2-5, is EADIYQTPRYLVIGTGKKITLECSQTMGHDKMYWYQQDPGMELHLIHYSYGVNSTEKGDLSSESTVSRIRTEHFPLTLESARPSHTSQYLCASSEFGGERETQYFGPGTRLLVL.